This TCR beta chain was obtained from a study of blood T cell repertoires in COVID-19 (dated by TCRdb to 2018 to 2020). About the investigation overall: The collaborator samples originated in the United States, Italy and Spain and spanned the acute and convalescent phases of COVID-19. Deeply sampled blood TCRbeta repertoires from subjects exposed to, actively infected with, or recovered from COVID-19 were included in the dataset. The prospective study material was composed of cDNA or gDNA derived from T cells, B-cell-depleted T cells, or PBMCs. Where HLA class I and class II types were available, the types were taken from metadata supplied by the sample provider, not from assay-based typing. The repertoires were released in a freely available public database meant as a resource for research on the immune response to SARS-CoV-2. The samples were drawn from the first 160 participants of the ongoing ImmuneRACE study and from 1,254 subjects provided by 6 global collaborators. Sample metadata almost always included a de-identified subject ID, COVID-19 status, age in years and sex. Broad study findings and their caveats: The amount of clinical and demographic metadata varied by source and participant and was provided uncurated.

This clone was seen once. What this receptor recognizes is not known. The sample holds no much larger clone one base away, and base qualities are not on file. After removal of 3 bases from V and 2 bases from J, the junction retains 13 bases not matched to a gene. From the cysteine through the phenylalanine, the CDR3 covers 19 amino acids. This entry keeps only the CDR3 DNA: 57 bases, framed from base 1. Taken from the germline V gene, the CDR1 and CDR2 loops are KGHSH and LQKENI. TCRbeta CDR3 regions were amplified from genomic DNA by means of the immunoSEQ Assay, a bias-controlled multiplex PCR. The paper's processing steps were these. Within the assay, amplification of reference gene primers was used to estimate how many nucleated cells each sample contained. To quantify the absolute abundance of each unique TCRbeta CDR3 rearrangement, sequence reads were collapsed and filtered. Productive Simpson clonality was computed per sample as the square root of Simpson's diversity index over productive rearrangements. The clones in this table, taken by TCRdb from immuneACCESS, are in-frame only. Not every clone is retained; where verified, under half of the shortfall comes from an unresolved V gene, and the cause of the rest is unknown. The DNA gave D and trimming, while V, J and clone size come from that table. Recorded for this sample are approximately 84,000 clones; 65% to 85% of them occurred a single time. The ten biggest clones cover roughly 29% of the sample.

The collaborating institutions used their own protocols to collect whole blood in K2EDTA tubes. For TCRbeta analysis, collaborator samples were shipped as frozen whole blood, as isolated PBMCs, or as DNA extracted from either sample type. The V and J segments used are TRBV18 and TRBJ2-7; 13 bases in between match TRBD2. This receptor was obtained from a woman older than 75 with acute or convalescent COVID-19. Sequenced input: peripheral blood. The DNA sequence is given as TGTGCCAGCTCACCGAATCCGGGACTAGCGGGGCCCCAACCCTACGAGCAGTACTTC. Its product reads: CASSPNPGLAGPQPYEQYF.